The 2 T cell receptor beta chains reported below all come from one sample, sequenced in a study of cytomegalovirus exposure and HLA in healthy donors. The PCR employed 60 Vbeta primers together with 13 Jbeta primers. Libraries were prepared by immunoSEQ multiplex PCR; TCRdb keeps only in-frame clonotypes and omits some of them. The sample lists over 85,000 clones; 76% were seen once. Sequencing was performed on PBMCs. The receptor set was obtained from a man aged 40-49 years in good health and CMV-seronegative.

The chain employs TRBV4-1 and TRBJ2-2, with 9 bases aligning to TRBD1. Germline values: CDR1 MGHRA, CDR2 YSYEKL. The CDR3 sequence is 18 residues long. V gave up 4 bases and J gave up 5 bases; unmatched junction bases: 14. The CDR3 coding sequence is TGCGCCAGCAGCCCCGGCGCCCGGGACAGGGCTTTGACCGGGGAGCTGTTTTTT. This codes for CASSPGARDRALTGELFF.

This clone showed up just a few times. The chain employs TRBV5-1 and TRBJ2-5; 7 bases are a match to TRBD1. The J call may be in error: the DNA end matches TRBJ2-7 better. This CDR3 has 15 amino acids. Germline values: CDR1 SGHRS, CDR2 YFSETQ. CDR3 residues: CASSFSGTADYEQYF. CDR3 coding DNA: TGCGCCAGCAGCTTTTCCGGGACAGCAGACTACGAGCAGTACTTC.